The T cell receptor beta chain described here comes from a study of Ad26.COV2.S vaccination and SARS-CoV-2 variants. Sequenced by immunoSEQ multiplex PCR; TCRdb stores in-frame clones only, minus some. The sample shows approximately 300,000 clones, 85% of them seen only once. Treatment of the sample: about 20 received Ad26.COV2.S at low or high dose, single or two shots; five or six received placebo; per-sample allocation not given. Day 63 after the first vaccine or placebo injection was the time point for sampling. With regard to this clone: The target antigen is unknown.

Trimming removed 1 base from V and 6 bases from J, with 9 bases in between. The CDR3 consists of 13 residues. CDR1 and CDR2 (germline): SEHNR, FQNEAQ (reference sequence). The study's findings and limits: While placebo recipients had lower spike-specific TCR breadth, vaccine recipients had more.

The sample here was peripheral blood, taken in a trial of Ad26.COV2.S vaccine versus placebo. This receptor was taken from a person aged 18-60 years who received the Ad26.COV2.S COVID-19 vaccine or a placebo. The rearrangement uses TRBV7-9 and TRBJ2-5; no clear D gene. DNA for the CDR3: TGTGCCAGCAGCTTAGAACACAGCCAGACCCAGTACTTC. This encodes CASSLEHSQTQYF.